A single sample gave rise to the 14 T cell receptor beta chains below, sequenced in a study of blood T cell repertoires in COVID-19. Here immunoSEQ multiplex PCR was the method, and the copy in TCRdb shows in-frame clones only, minus some. The repertoire holds fewer than 200,000 clones, with just under 85% as singletons. Sequenced material: peripheral blood. These receptors were collected from a woman of 80 years or more with COVID-19, enrolled during active disease.

This clone was seen a handful of times. At one boundary the junction diverges from the germline segment, which might be a read error. The genes are TRBV27 and TRBJ1-5; D is unresolved. Germline lookup yields CDR1 MNHEY and CDR2 SMNVEV (reference sequence). The CDR3 has 11 amino acids. CDR3 DNA sequence: TGCGTAAGCTGCCTGCTGCAGCCCCAGCATTTT. It yields the protein CVSCLLQPQHF.

CDR3 amino acids: CSARARGELFF. The CDR3 nucleotides are TGCAGTGCTAGAGCCCGAGGAGAACTGTTTTTT. The chain carries TRBV20-1 and TRBJ1-4; no clear D gene. The CDR3 totals 11 residues. Trimming removed 1 base from V and 12 bases from J, with 9 bases in between. CDR1 and CDR2 from the germline V gene are DFQATT and SNEGSKA (reference sequence).

The rearrangement joins TRBV2 to TRBJ1-5; 7 nucleotides match TRBD1. The ends lost 2 bases at V and 1 base at J; junction bases unmatched: 2. Germline values: CDR1 SNHLY, CDR2 FYNNEI. CDR3 length equals 15 residues. CDR3 in DNA: TGTGCCAGCAGTGAATACAGGGGAAGCAATCAGCCCCAGCATTTT. Protein: CASSEYRGSNQPQHF.

The CDR3 reads CASSLFPGHGLKQYF. The CDR3 coding sequence is TGTGCCAGCAGCTTGTTTCCCGGACATGGGTTGAAGCAGTACTTC. The J gene is TRBJ2-7, the V gene TRBV5-8, with a possible D match to TRBD1 (5 bases). Germline CDR1 is SGHTS and CDR2 is YDEGEE. V was cut by 1 base and J by 8 bases, with 19 bases left in between. This CDR3 has 15 amino acids.

CDR3 coding DNA: TGTGCCAGTAGTCCCCGAGGTAGCGGGGGGCTGGAGACCCAGTACTTC. Translated, it gives CASSPRGSGGLETQYF. V gene TRBV19 combines with J gene TRBJ2-5; 10 bases align to TRBD2. V shed 5 bases and J 5 bases; nucleotides not matched to a gene: 11. From germline, CDR1 is LNHDA and CDR2 SQIVND (reference sequence). This CDR3 comprises 16 residues.

V and J are TRBV6-6 and TRBJ2-2; perhaps TRBD1 as D (6 bases). The CDR3 runs to 15 residues. Germline CDR1 and CDR2: MNHNY and SVGAGI (reference sequence). Between the trimmed V and J ends, which lost 4 bases and 5 bases, there was a span of 14 bases. In DNA form, the CDR3 reads TGTGCCAGCAGTTTTGGGACACCATATACCGGGGAGCTGTTTTTT. Protein: CASSFGTPYTGELFF.

The chain has TRBV12-5 and TRBJ1-6; weak D call: TRBD1 (6 bases). The length of the CDR3 is 15 residues. Trimming removed 0 bases from V and 7 bases from J, with 10 bases in between. From germline, CDR1 is LGHNT and CDR2 FRNRAP. The CDR3 nucleotides read TGTGCTAGTGGTTTGGTAACAGGGTGGAATTCACCCCTCCACTTT. As protein: CASGLVTGWNSPLHF.

This sequence joins TRBV10-3 and TRBJ1-1, with D perhaps TRBD1 (5 bases). This CDR3 is built from 16 residues. Germline-derived CDR1 and CDR2 are ENHRY and SYGVKD. The V and J ends lost 3 bases and 0 bases respectively, with 14 bases between them. The DNA for the CDR3 is TGTGCCATCAGTGAAAGGTTCGGGGGTTTGAACACTGAAGCTTTCTTT. Protein: CAISERFGGLNTEAFF.

This chain connects TRBV6-1 to TRBJ2-2, with 10 bases that match TRBD2. Germline V gives CDR1 MNHNS, CDR2 SASEGT. V lost 8 bases and J lost 2; bases outside the gene matches: 2. This CDR3 is built from 14 residues. The CDR3 DNA reads as TGTGCCAGCGCTAGCGGGGGAAACACCGGGGAGCTGTTTTTT. Translated, it gives CASASGGNTGELFF.

The V and J genes are TRBV18 and TRBJ2-3; D perhaps matches TRBD2 (6 bases). Trimming took 3 bases from V and 7 from J, leaving 8 bases between them. The length of the CDR3 is 12 residues. The germline gives CDR1 KGHSH, CDR2 LQKENI. The CDR3 DNA sequence: TGTGCCAGCTCACCTGCGGGGAATACGCAGTATTTT. Amino acid sequence: CASSPAGNTQYF.

The genes are TRBV29-1 and TRBJ1-2, with TRBD1 as a possible D gene (6 bases). CDR3 length: 12 residues. Germline V gene lookup returns CDR1 SQVTM and CDR2 ANQGSEA. The V end lost 5 bases, the J end lost 4 bases, and 11 bases lay between the germline ends. CDR3 protein: CSVLTGFYGYTF. As DNA, the CDR3 is TGCAGCGTTTTGACAGGCTTCTATGGCTACACCTTC.

V and J are TRBV5-1 and TRBJ2-1; TRBD1 matches at 8 bases. V lost 2 bases and J lost 0; bases outside the gene matches: 4. The CDR3 has 16 amino acids. Looked up from germline, CDR1 is SGHRS and CDR2 is YFSETQ. The CDR3 DNA reads as TGCGCCAGCAGCTTTTGGACAGGGAGCTCCTACAATGAGCAGTTCTTC. It specifies CASSFWTGSSYNEQFF.

The rearrangement uses TRBV7-3 and TRBJ1-2; D is perhaps TRBD1 (5 bases). CDR1 is SGHTA and CDR2 is FQGTGA in the germline V gene. The V gene lost 5 bases and the J gene lost 8 bases, with 15 bases spanning the gap. The CDR3 is made up of 13 amino acids. CDR3 in DNA: TGTGCCAGCAGCGGAAGCGGGGGATGGGGCTACACCTTC. Its translation is CASSGSGGWGYTF.

This chain connects TRBV6-1 to TRBJ2-7; 9 nucleotides align to TRBD1. Germline V lookup: CDR1 MNHNS, CDR2 SASEGT. This CDR3 comprises 15 residues. Losses at the gene ends were 7 bases for V and 2 bases for J; bases not matched to a gene: 9. CDR3 nucleotides: TGTGCCAGCAATCCCCGGGACAGGGCCACCTACGAGCAGTACTTC. Amino acid sequence: CASNPRDRATYEQYF.